These T cell receptor beta chains were read from a single sample in a study of shared clonotypes between healthy human individuals. Sequencing was performed with immunoSEQ multiplex PCR; in TCRdb, only in-frame clones are kept and a portion is missing. The table shows approximately 480,000 clones, with about 79% occurring only once. The sample consisted of PBMCs. The receptors were sampled from a middle-aged woman in good health. Some clones in this sample may be carry-over from other donors' samples. Both conserved end residues are part of each CDR3. Each record gives: CDR3 protein, J gene, V gene.

CDR3aa: CASSLEVSSYEQYF
j_gene: TRBJ2-7
v_gene: TRBV5-4

CDR3aa: CASSQGGAEKLFF
j_gene: TRBJ1-4
v_gene: TRBV2

CDR3aa: CASSRPRLASSYEQYF
j_gene: TRBJ2-7
v_gene: TRBV7-9

CDR3aa: CASTSLGGNYNEQFF
j_gene: TRBJ2-1
v_gene: TRBV2

CDR3aa: CASSTTGITEAFF
j_gene: TRBJ1-1
v_gene: TRBV5-1

CDR3aa: CASSSPRGSPDGYTF
j_gene: TRBJ1-2
v_gene: TRBV28

CDR3aa: CSAVPTDTQYF
j_gene: TRBJ2-3
v_gene: TRBV29-1

CDR3aa: CASSRGTSPYEQYF
j_gene: TRBJ2-7
v_gene: TRBV9

CDR3aa: CASSLVGSSTGNTIYF
j_gene: TRBJ1-3
v_gene: TRBV5-6

CDR3aa: CASSLDGLETYEQYF
j_gene: TRBJ2-7
v_gene: TRBV5-4

CDR3aa: CASSSPGGELGLFF
j_gene: TRBJ1-4
v_gene: TRBV28

CDR3aa: CASSNAQGANTEAFF
j_gene: TRBJ1-1
v_gene: TRBV18

CDR3aa: CASSTQRNTGELFF
j_gene: TRBJ2-2
v_gene: TRBV7-3

CDR3aa: CASSVAMNTEAFF
j_gene: TRBJ1-1
v_gene: TRBV9

CDR3aa: CASSESTLGTLNTEAFF
j_gene: TRBJ1-1
v_gene: TRBV10-1

CDR3aa: CASSPGTGFVGELFF
j_gene: TRBJ2-2
v_gene: TRBV18

CDR3aa: CASSLGTEDNQPQHF
j_gene: TRBJ1-5
v_gene: TRBV28

CDR3aa: CASSSLAGFSYNEQFF
j_gene: TRBJ2-1
v_gene: TRBV13

CDR3aa: CASSESGGLGTDTQYF
j_gene: TRBJ2-3
v_gene: TRBV6-4

CDR3aa: CASSLLAGVVNEQFF
j_gene: TRBJ2-1
v_gene: TRBV5-6

CDR3aa: CASSSGGDQPQHF
j_gene: TRBJ1-5
v_gene: TRBV7-8

CDR3aa: CASSRQRDQPQHF
j_gene: TRBJ1-5
v_gene: TRBV7-8

CDR3aa: CASSIDLYGRAGQFF
j_gene: TRBJ2-1
v_gene: TRBV19

CDR3aa: CASSPSGSKETQYF
j_gene: TRBJ2-5
v_gene: TRBV18

CDR3aa: CASSPRPGEVGELFF
j_gene: TRBJ2-2
v_gene: TRBV28

CDR3aa: CASSTPRVNYGYTF
j_gene: TRBJ1-2
v_gene: TRBV5-4

CDR3aa: CASSQAAGGPSEQYF
j_gene: TRBJ2-7
v_gene: TRBV4-2

CDR3aa: CASSLALGTTNEKLFF
j_gene: TRBJ1-4
v_gene: TRBV5-4

CDR3aa: CASSKSPFLAGGPYEQYF
j_gene: TRBJ2-7
v_gene: TRBV21-1

CDR3aa: CASSESGGYGYTF
j_gene: TRBJ1-2
v_gene: TRBV6-1

CDR3aa: CASSLLGINNEQFF
j_gene: TRBJ2-1
v_gene: TRBV5-5

CDR3aa: CASSLVVGEQFF
j_gene: TRBJ2-1
v_gene: TRBV7-9

CDR3aa: CASSAQDDTNYGYTF
j_gene: TRBJ1-2
v_gene: TRBV7-6

CDR3aa: CASSERGVLDTQYF
j_gene: TRBJ2-3
v_gene: TRBV6-1

CDR3aa: CASSLLDSMNTEAFF
j_gene: TRBJ1-1
v_gene: TRBV5-1

CDR3aa: CASTPAASGSNTGELFF
j_gene: TRBJ2-2
v_gene: TRBV7-3

CDR3aa: CASSLGGHLNTGELFF
j_gene: TRBJ2-2
v_gene: TRBV5-1

CDR3aa: CAAQNSNQPQHF
j_gene: TRBJ1-5
v_gene: TRBV6-1

CDR3aa: CASSTGLVSHEQYF
j_gene: TRBJ2-7
v_gene: TRBV6-5

CDR3aa: CASSYSGQFSNYGYTF
j_gene: TRBJ1-2
v_gene: TRBV6-5

CDR3aa: CASSFKSTGELFF
j_gene: TRBJ2-2
v_gene: TRBV5-5

CDR3aa: CASRGGRATYEQYF
j_gene: TRBJ2-7
v_gene: TRBV28

CDR3aa: CAGSQLDGTHTQYF
j_gene: TRBJ2-3
v_gene: TRBV4-2

CDR3aa: CASSPEGQASVGGYTF
j_gene: TRBJ1-2
v_gene: TRBV5-1

CDR3aa: CASSFDNTGELFF
j_gene: TRBJ2-2
v_gene: TRBV5-1

CDR3aa: CATSRDSSTSRF
j_gene: TRBJ2-3
v_gene: TRBV15

CDR3aa: CASTPLRSSRLDTEAFF
j_gene: TRBJ1-1
v_gene: TRBV10-1

CDR3aa: CASRPGSTADTQYF
j_gene: TRBJ2-3
v_gene: TRBV5-1

CDR3aa: CASSLVGRGTGETQYF
j_gene: TRBJ2-3
v_gene: TRBV7-9

CDR3aa: CASKPGQGPYEEQYF
j_gene: TRBJ2-7
v_gene: TRBV27